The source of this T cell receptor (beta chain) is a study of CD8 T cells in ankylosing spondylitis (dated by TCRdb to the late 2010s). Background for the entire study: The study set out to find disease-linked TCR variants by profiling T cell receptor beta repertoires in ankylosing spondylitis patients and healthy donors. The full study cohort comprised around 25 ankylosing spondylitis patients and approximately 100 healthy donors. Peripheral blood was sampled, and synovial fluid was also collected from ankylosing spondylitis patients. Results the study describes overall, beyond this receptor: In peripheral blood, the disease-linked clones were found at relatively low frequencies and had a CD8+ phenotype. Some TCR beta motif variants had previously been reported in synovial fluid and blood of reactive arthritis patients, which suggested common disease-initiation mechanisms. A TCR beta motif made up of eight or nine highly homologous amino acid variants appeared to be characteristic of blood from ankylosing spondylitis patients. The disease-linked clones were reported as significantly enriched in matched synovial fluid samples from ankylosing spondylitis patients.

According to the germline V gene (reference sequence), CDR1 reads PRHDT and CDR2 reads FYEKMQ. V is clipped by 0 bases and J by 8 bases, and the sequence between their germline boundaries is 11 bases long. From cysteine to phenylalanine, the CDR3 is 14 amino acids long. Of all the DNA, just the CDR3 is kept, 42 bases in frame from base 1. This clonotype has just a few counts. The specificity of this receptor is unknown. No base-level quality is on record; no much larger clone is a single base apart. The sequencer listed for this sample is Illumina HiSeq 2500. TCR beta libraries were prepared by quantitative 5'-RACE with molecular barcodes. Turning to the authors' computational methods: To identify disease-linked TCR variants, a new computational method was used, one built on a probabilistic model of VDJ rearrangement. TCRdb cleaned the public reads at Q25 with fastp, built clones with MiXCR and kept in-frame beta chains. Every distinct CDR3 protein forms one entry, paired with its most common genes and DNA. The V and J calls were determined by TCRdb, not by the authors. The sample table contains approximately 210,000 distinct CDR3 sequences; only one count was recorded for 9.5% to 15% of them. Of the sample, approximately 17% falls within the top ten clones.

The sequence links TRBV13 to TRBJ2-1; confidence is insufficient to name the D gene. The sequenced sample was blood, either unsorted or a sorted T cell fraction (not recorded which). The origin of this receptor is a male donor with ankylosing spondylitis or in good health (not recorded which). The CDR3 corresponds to CASSLGLVRDEQFF. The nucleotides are TGTGCCAGCAGCTTAGGGCTAGTTCGTGATGAGCAGTTCTTC.